This is a list of T cell receptor beta chains from one sample in a study of PD-1 blockade in classical Hodgkin lymphoma. Only in-frame clones appear in the TCRdb table, and some are missing; sequencing was by immunoSEQ multiplex PCR. The sample shows around 13,000 clones, roughly 82% of them seen only once. Sequences were derived from peripheral blood mononuclear cells (PBMCs), sampled at baseline. The receptors stem from a human donor with classical Hodgkin lymphoma. Each CDR3 is given with its conserved first and last residue. The order of the fields is J gene, D gene, clone size, V gene, CDR3 protein, CDR3 DNA. D genes are given only for firm matches. Size is stated for part of the rows, as once, few or many counts, or as a class when the clone is expanded.

j_call: TRBJ2-2
d_call: .
clone_size: once
v_call: TRBV5-5
cdr3_aa: CASSLGGNTGELFF
cdr3_nt: TGTGCCAGCAGCCTAGGGGGGAACACCGGGGAGCTGTTTTTT

j_call: TRBJ1-1
d_call: .
clone_size: medium-sized
v_call: TRBV5-1
cdr3_aa: CASSSRGGYTEAFF
cdr3_nt: TGCGCCAGCAGCTCAAGGGGAGGCTACACTGAAGCTTTCTTT

j_call: TRBJ1-5
d_call: .
clone_size: .
v_call: TRBV28
cdr3_aa: CASSRLGRSNQPQHF
cdr3_nt: TGTGCCAGCAGTCGGCTAGGTCGGAGCAATCAGCCCCAGCATTTT

j_call: TRBJ2-1
d_call: TRBD1
clone_size: .
v_call: TRBV4-1
cdr3_aa: CASSHISRTGINEQFF
cdr3_nt: TGCGCCAGCAGCCACATATCACGGACAGGGATCAATGAGCAGTTCTTC

j_call: TRBJ2-1
d_call: TRBD2
clone_size: .
v_call: TRBV4-1
cdr3_aa: CASSPRSGRGYYDEQFF
cdr3_nt: TGCGCCAGCAGCCCCCGAAGCGGGAGGGGGTACTACGATGAGCAGTTCTTC

j_call: TRBJ1-6
d_call: .
clone_size: .
v_call: TRBV4-2
cdr3_aa: CASSQEGVVNSPLHF
cdr3_nt: TGTGCCAGCAGCCAAGAAGGTGTGGTAAATTCACCCCTCCACTTT

j_call: TRBJ2-3
d_call: .
clone_size: few
v_call: TRBV5-6
cdr3_aa: CASSLGLRVTDTQYF
cdr3_nt: TGTGCCAGCAGCCTGGGTTTGAGGGTCACAGATACGCAGTATTTT

j_call: TRBJ2-5
d_call: .
clone_size: .
v_call: TRBV19
cdr3_aa: CASRLYSVGEETQYF
cdr3_nt: TGTGCCAGTAGGCTTTATTCTGTGGGGGAAGAGACCCAGTACTTC

j_call: TRBJ1-2
d_call: .
clone_size: .
v_call: TRBV18
cdr3_aa: CASSPGRELYGYTF
cdr3_nt: TGTGCCAGCTCACCTGGAAGGGAACTCTATGGCTACACCTTC

j_call: TRBJ1-1
d_call: .
clone_size: few
v_call: TRBV14
cdr3_aa: CASSPQTGGPSDTEAFF
cdr3_nt: TGTGCCAGCAGCCCCCAAACTGGGGGCCCATCGGACACTGAAGCTTTCTTT

j_call: TRBJ1-5
d_call: .
clone_size: .
v_call: TRBV5-1
cdr3_aa: CASSLGVSNQPQHF
cdr3_nt: TGCGCCAGCAGCTTGGGGGTTAGCAATCAGCCCCAGCATTTT

j_call: TRBJ2-7
d_call: TRBD1
clone_size: .
v_call: TRBV19
cdr3_aa: CASSEPGRGRDYEQYF
cdr3_nt: TGTGCCAGTAGTGAACCAGGAAGGGGGCGCGACTACGAGCAGTACTTC

j_call: TRBJ2-7
d_call: .
clone_size: .
v_call: TRBV4-3
cdr3_aa: CASSQGRRVYEQYF
cdr3_nt: TGCGCCAGCAGCCAAGGGCGCAGGGTCTACGAGCAGTACTTC

j_call: TRBJ2-7
d_call: TRBD1
clone_size: .
v_call: TRBV28
cdr3_aa: CASSLTGGMNEQYF
cdr3_nt: TGTGCCAGCAGTCTCACAGGGGGTATGAACGAGCAGTACTTC

j_call: TRBJ1-2
d_call: .
clone_size: .
v_call: TRBV4-3
cdr3_aa: CASSQDNSGPLGGYTF
cdr3_nt: TGCGCCAGCAGCCAAGATAACTCAGGGCCCCTAGGTGGCTACACCTTC

j_call: TRBJ1-1
d_call: TRBD1
clone_size: .
v_call: TRBV7-6
cdr3_aa: CASSFQTGEVTEAFF
cdr3_nt: TGTGCCAGCAGCTTCCAGACAGGGGAGGTCACTGAAGCTTTCTTT

j_call: TRBJ2-7
d_call: .
clone_size: .
v_call: TRBV6-1
cdr3_aa: CASSEFYEQYF
cdr3_nt: TGTGCCAGCAGTGAATTCTACGAGCAGTACTTC

j_call: TRBJ1-2
d_call: .
clone_size: .
v_call: TRBV5-4
cdr3_aa: CASRVLAGGYTF
cdr3_nt: TGTGCCAGCCGGGTCCTAGCGGGTGGCTACACCTTC

j_call: TRBJ2-7
d_call: .
clone_size: .
v_call: TRBV7-9
cdr3_aa: CASRGLSSYEQYF
cdr3_nt: TGTGCCAGCAGGGGGCTTTCCTCCTACGAGCAGTACTTC

j_call: TRBJ2-2
d_call: .
clone_size: .
v_call: TRBV7-2
cdr3_aa: CASSLDFWAGELFF
cdr3_nt: TGTGCCAGCAGCTTAGATTTTTGGGCCGGGGAGCTGTTTTTT

j_call: TRBJ2-7
d_call: TRBD1
clone_size: .
v_call: TRBV4-3
cdr3_aa: CASSPMGDRHHEQYF
cdr3_nt: TGCGCCAGCAGCCCGATGGGGGACAGGCACCACGAGCAGTACTTC

j_call: TRBJ1-5
d_call: .
clone_size: .
v_call: TRBV19
cdr3_aa: CASTSWGERHPQHF
cdr3_nt: TGTGCCAGTACATCCTGGGGGGAGAGGCATCCCCAGCATTTT

j_call: TRBJ2-7
d_call: .
clone_size: .
v_call: TRBV6-1
cdr3_aa: CASSEGHGNEQYF
cdr3_nt: TGTGCCAGCAGTGAAGGGCACGGGAACGAGCAGTACTTC

j_call: TRBJ2-5
d_call: TRBD2
clone_size: .
v_call: TRBV9
cdr3_aa: CASSVGPDSGGGETQYF
cdr3_nt: TGTGCCAGCAGCGTAGGGCCGGATAGCGGGGGTGGGGAGACCCAGTACTTC

j_call: TRBJ2-5
d_call: TRBD2
clone_size: .
v_call: TRBV7-2
cdr3_aa: CASTPRGGAAIETQYF
cdr3_nt: TGTGCCAGCACCCCCCGGGGGGGAGCAGCTATAGAGACCCAGTACTTC

j_call: TRBJ2-2
d_call: TRBD2
clone_size: .
v_call: TRBV29-1
cdr3_aa: CSAAGTSGRTGELFF
cdr3_nt: TGCAGCGCCGCGGGGACTAGCGGGAGAACCGGGGAGCTGTTTTTT

j_call: TRBJ2-7
d_call: TRBD1
clone_size: .
v_call: TRBV29-1
cdr3_aa: CSVEITRQGFHEQYF
cdr3_nt: TGCAGCGTTGAAATCACGAGACAGGGATTCCACGAGCAGTACTTC

j_call: TRBJ2-7
d_call: .
clone_size: .
v_call: TRBV5-1
cdr3_aa: CASSLGTFSYEQYF
cdr3_nt: TGCGCCAGCAGCTTGGGGACATTCTCCTACGAGCAGTACTTC

j_call: TRBJ2-5
d_call: .
clone_size: .
v_call: TRBV18
cdr3_aa: CASTRDLETQYF
cdr3_nt: TGTGCCAGCACAAGGGACCTAGAGACCCAGTACTTC

j_call: TRBJ2-7
d_call: TRBD1
clone_size: few
v_call: TRBV7-2
cdr3_aa: CASSGFLADRRPYEQYF
cdr3_nt: TGTGCCAGCAGCGGCTTCCTCGCGGACAGGCGACCCTACGAGCAGTACTTC

j_call: TRBJ1-1
d_call: .
clone_size: .
v_call: TRBV2
cdr3_aa: CASTKSGLMNTEAFF
cdr3_nt: TGTGCCAGCACCAAATCGGGGTTAATGAACACTGAAGCTTTCTTT

j_call: TRBJ2-7
d_call: .
clone_size: .
v_call: TRBV2
cdr3_aa: CASSVGTFVEQYF
cdr3_nt: TGTGCCAGCAGTGTGGGGACTTTCGTCGAGCAGTACTTC

j_call: TRBJ2-1
d_call: TRBD1
clone_size: .
v_call: TRBV19
cdr3_aa: CASSTWTGTDEQFF
cdr3_nt: TGTGCCAGTAGTACTTGGACAGGGACCGATGAGCAGTTCTTC

j_call: TRBJ1-1
d_call: .
clone_size: .
v_call: TRBV2
cdr3_aa: CASSDTGGNTEAFF
cdr3_nt: TGTGCCAGCAGTGATACGGGGGGGAACACTGAAGCTTTCTTT

j_call: TRBJ2-5
d_call: .
clone_size: .
v_call: TRBV4-2
cdr3_aa: CASSQDRTETQYF
cdr3_nt: TGTGCCAGCAGCCAAGATAGAACGGAGACCCAGTACTTC

j_call: TRBJ2-5
d_call: .
clone_size: .
v_call: TRBV18
cdr3_aa: CASSPGAQETQYF
cdr3_nt: TGTGCCAGCTCACCAGGAGCGCAAGAGACCCAGTACTTC

j_call: TRBJ2-2
d_call: .
clone_size: .
v_call: TRBV5-6
cdr3_aa: CASSPQGRDTGELFF
cdr3_nt: TGTGCCAGCAGCCCACAGGGTCGGGACACCGGGGAGCTGTTTTTT

j_call: TRBJ2-3
d_call: .
clone_size: .
v_call: TRBV7-6
cdr3_aa: CASSLDEGLSTDTQYF
cdr3_nt: TGTGCCAGCAGCTTAGACGAGGGGTTGAGCACAGATACGCAGTATTTT

j_call: TRBJ1-2
d_call: .
clone_size: .
v_call: TRBV18
cdr3_aa: CASSPPAGNYGYTF
cdr3_nt: TGTGCCAGCTCACCACCAGCAGGGAACTATGGCTACACCTTC

j_call: TRBJ2-6
d_call: .
clone_size: .
v_call: TRBV7-7
cdr3_aa: CASSLEDGANVLTF
cdr3_nt: TGTGCCAGCAGCTTAGAAGATGGGGCCAACGTCCTGACTTTC

j_call: TRBJ1-1
d_call: .
clone_size: .
v_call: TRBV5-1
cdr3_aa: CASSLELGDTEAFF
cdr3_nt: TGCGCCAGCAGCTTGGAGTTAGGGGACACTGAAGCTTTCTTT

j_call: TRBJ2-7
d_call: .
clone_size: .
v_call: TRBV27
cdr3_aa: CASREQGNSYEQYF
cdr3_nt: TGTGCCAGCAGGGAACAGGGAAACTCCTACGAGCAGTACTTC

j_call: TRBJ2-5
d_call: TRBD2
clone_size: .
v_call: TRBV14
cdr3_aa: CASSQLAGGGETQYF
cdr3_nt: TGTGCCAGCAGCCAACTCGCGGGGGGTGGAGAGACCCAGTACTTC

j_call: TRBJ1-4
d_call: TRBD1
clone_size: .
v_call: TRBV5-1
cdr3_aa: CASSLHRDRGQNEKLFF
cdr3_nt: TGCGCCAGCAGCTTGCACCGGGACAGGGGTCAGAATGAAAAACTGTTTTTT

j_call: TRBJ2-2
d_call: TRBD1
clone_size: .
v_call: TRBV5-1
cdr3_aa: CASSGTVTVTGELFF
cdr3_nt: TGCGCCAGCAGCGGGACAGTCACAGTCACCGGGGAGCTGTTTTTT

j_call: TRBJ1-1
d_call: .
clone_size: few
v_call: TRBV10-1
cdr3_aa: CASSESYGEGTEAFF
cdr3_nt: TGCGCCAGCAGTGAGTCGTATGGGGAAGGCACTGAAGCTTTCTTT

j_call: TRBJ2-5
d_call: TRBD2
clone_size: .
v_call: TRBV18
cdr3_aa: CASSPYMTSGRSGTQYF
cdr3_nt: TGTGCCAGCTCACCCTATATGACTAGCGGGAGATCCGGGACCCAGTACTTC

j_call: TRBJ1-1
d_call: .
clone_size: once
v_call: TRBV19
cdr3_aa: CASMGSGLLNTEAFF
cdr3_nt: TGTGCCAGTATGGGTTCAGGGTTGTTGAACACTGAAGCTTTCTTT

j_call: TRBJ1-1
d_call: .
clone_size: once
v_call: TRBV2
cdr3_aa: CASSPELNTEAFF
cdr3_nt: TGTGCCAGCAGCCCGGAGCTGAACACTGAAGCTTTCTTT

j_call: TRBJ2-2
d_call: .
clone_size: .
v_call: TRBV27
cdr3_aa: CASSLFRGGTGELFF
cdr3_nt: TGTGCCAGCAGTTTGTTCAGGGGGGGCACCGGGGAGCTGTTTTTT

j_call: TRBJ2-3
d_call: .
clone_size: .
v_call: TRBV6-5
cdr3_aa: CASSYGGATDTQYF
cdr3_nt: TGTGCCAGCAGTTACGGGGGCGCGACAGATACGCAGTATTTT

j_call: TRBJ2-3
d_call: .
clone_size: .
v_call: TRBV6-1
cdr3_aa: CASSEAGYPSTDAQYF
cdr3_nt: TGTGCCAGCAGTGAAGCGGGGTACCCGAGCACAGATGCGCAGTATTTT

j_call: TRBJ2-6
d_call: .
clone_size: .
v_call: TRBV5-5
cdr3_aa: CASSLGQDSLGANVLTF
cdr3_nt: TGTGCCAGCAGCTTGGGCCAGGATTCCCTGGGGGCCAACGTCCTGACTTTC

j_call: TRBJ2-1
d_call: TRBD1
clone_size: .
v_call: TRBV7-8
cdr3_aa: CASSLPDRGFNEQFF
cdr3_nt: TGTGCCAGCAGCTTACCGGACAGGGGCTTCAATGAGCAGTTCTTC